Below, 29 T cell receptor beta chains from the same sample are listed, as sequenced in a study of blood T cell repertoires in COVID-19. Libraries were prepared by immunoSEQ multiplex PCR; TCRdb keeps only in-frame clonotypes and omits some of them. The sample has about 300,000 clones, approximately 86% seen once. The sample comprised peripheral blood. Receptors were obtained from a man between 65 and 85 years old with acute or convalescent COVID-19.

The chain has TRBV5-1 and TRBJ1-6, with D perhaps matching TRBD1 (5 bases). V was trimmed by 4 bases and J by 2 bases, leaving 10 bases between them. Germline CDR1 reads SGHRS; CDR2 reads YFSETQ. The CDR3 is made up of 15 amino acids. Here the CDR3 reads CASSRDSTYNSPLHF. The CDR3 DNA reads TGCGCCAGCAGCCGCGACAGCACCTATAATTCACCCCTCCACTTT.

This rearrangement joins TRBV30 to TRBJ1-5; possible D gene TRBD1, 5 bases. Trimming stripped 1 base from V and 7 bases from J, with 11 bases between. The CDR3 loop spans 13 amino acids. CDR1 and CDR2 (germline): GTSNPN, SVGIG (reference sequence). CDR3 protein: CAWSAGGDQPQHF. CDR3 coding DNA: TGTGCCTGGAGTGCGGGGGGGGACCAGCCCCAGCATTTT.

The rearrangement uses TRBV19 and TRBJ1-5; D perhaps matches TRBD1 (6 bases). The length of the CDR3 is 15 residues. Trimming shortened V by 8 bases and J by 0 bases, and 14 bases separated the two germline ends. Germline-derived CDR1 and CDR2 are LNHDA and SQIVND (reference sequence). This CDR3 is CASRETGISNQPQHF. The CDR3 coding sequence is TGTGCCAGTCGAGAGACAGGAATTAGCAATCAGCCCCAGCATTTT.

This clone was counted once. V and J are TRBV2 and TRBJ1-6; 7 bases map to TRBD1. Germline V lookup: CDR1 SNHLY, CDR2 FYNNEI. This CDR3 is built from 13 residues. Trimming at V came to 6 bases and at J to 14 bases, leaving 10 bases not matched to a gene. The CDR3 protein is CASSEDRPITLHF. As DNA, the CDR3 is TGTGCCAGCAGCGAGGACAGGCCGATCACCCTCCACTTT.

The chain employs TRBV10-3 and TRBJ2-3, with 9 bases aligning to TRBD1. Trimming at V came to 8 bases and at J to 3 bases, leaving 0 bases not matched to a gene. The CDR3 spans 12 residues. CDR1 and CDR2 (germline): ENHRY, SYGVKD. CDR3 in DNA: TGTGCCATCGGACAGGGGACAGATACGCAGTATTTT. Encoded protein: CAIGQGTDTQYF.

The V call is TRBV5-3, the J call TRBJ1-2, with 9 bases lining up with TRBD1. TRBV5-3 counts as an open reading frame of uncertain function. CDR3 length: 14 residues. V lost 3 bases and J lost 6; bases outside the gene matches: 6. The DNA for the CDR3 is TGTGCCAGAAGCTACAGGGGGCCAAAACATGGCTACACCTTC. Its translation: CARSYRGPKHGYTF.

The chain has TRBV15 and TRBJ1-1; TRBD1 agrees at 11 bases. The V and J ends lost 1 base and 5 bases, in that order; junction bases with no gene match: 15. This CDR3 spans 19 amino acids. Germline values: CDR1 LNHNV, CDR2 YYDKDF (reference sequence). The CDR3, as DNA: TGTGCCACCAGCAGAGCTAGATCACCGTTCCGGGACAGGGGGACTGAAGCTTTCTTT. Amino acid sequence: CATSRARSPFRDRGTEAFF.

The chain links TRBV5-1 to TRBJ1-1; tentatively, D is TRBD1 (5 bases). Trimming shortened V by 4 bases and J by 1 base, and 17 bases separated the two germline ends. The CDR3 loop spans 16 amino acids. Germline CDR1 reads SGHRS; CDR2 reads YFSETQ. The CDR3 region has the DNA TGCGCCAGCAGCCCAGGGACTGGAGGGGAGAACACTGAAGCTTTCTTT. Amino acids: CASSPGTGGENTEAFF.

CDR3 DNA sequence: TGTGCCAGCAGCGCGAGGCAGGGGCGCGGGACCGGGGAGCTGTTTTTT. Residues: CASSARQGRGTGELFF. The J gene is TRBJ2-2, the V gene TRBV11-3, with a weak D call TRBD1 (6 bases). V lost 5 bases to trimming and J lost 5 bases, with 18 bases between them. The CDR3 totals 16 residues. Looked up from germline, CDR1 is SGHNT and CDR2 is YENEEA.

The chain has TRBV14 and TRBJ2-7, with 8 bases that match TRBD1. This CDR3 region has 14 residues. Germline V CDR1 and CDR2: SGHDN, FVKESK. With V trimmed by 0 bases and J by 4 bases, 2 bases remained unmatched. The CDR3 nucleotides read TGTGCCAGCAGCCAAGATTACAGGGGGTACGAGCAGTACTTC. Its translation: CASSQDYRGYEQYF.

V is TRBV28 and J is TRBJ2-7; TRBD1 aligns across 12 bases. Germline CDR1 is MDHEN and CDR2 is SYDVKM. The J segment lost 4 bases and the V segment lost 6 bases, leaving 7 bases of the junction unmatched. The CDR3 is 15 amino acids. The CDR3 loop is CASSPGTGGFYEQYF. The CDR3 DNA reads TGTGCCAGCAGCCCCGGGACAGGGGGCTTTTACGAGCAGTACTTC. Full variable domain (outside the CDR3, taken from reference TRBV28 and TRBJ2-7): DVKVTQSSRYLVKRTGEKVFLECVQDMDHENMFWYRQDPGLGLRLIYFSYDVKMKEKGDIPEGYSVSREKKERFSLILESASTNQTSMYLCASSPGTGGFYEQYFGPGTRLTVT.

The chain combines TRBV28 with TRBJ2-5; 12 bases align to TRBD1. J was trimmed by 5 bases and V by 0 bases; bases with no gene match: 4. The CDR3 length is 16 residues. Per germline, CDR1 MDHEN and CDR2 SYDVKM. The CDR3 DNA follows: TGTGCCAGCAGTTTATGGGGGGACAGGGGGCGGGAGACCCAGTACTTC. The encoded protein is CASSLWGDRGRETQYF.

The rearrangement uses TRBV7-2 and TRBJ2-3; D is unclear. CDR1 and CDR2 from the germline V gene are SGHTA and FQGNSA. Trimming took 1 base from V and 3 from J, leaving 11 bases between them. The CDR3 length is 15 residues. This chain's CDR3 is CASSLGGLSTDTQYF. The CDR3 coding sequence is TGTGCCAGCAGCTTAGGTGGGCTTTCGACAGATACGCAGTATTTT.

This rearrangement joins TRBV18 to TRBJ2-2; 9 nucleotides line up with TRBD2. The CDR3 covers 18 residues. The trim removed 2 bases at V and 0 bases at J, leaving 7 bases unmatched. Per germline, CDR1 KGHSH and CDR2 LQKENI. CDR3: CASSPKVTSGSNTGELFF. DNA for the CDR3: TGTGCCAGCTCACCAAAGGTGACTAGCGGATCGAACACCGGGGAGCTGTTTTTT.

V usage is TRBV12-3 or TRBV12-4 and J usage is TRBJ1-1; TRBD1 is a possible D gene (6 bases). V dropped 5 bases and J dropped 1 base, with 8 bases sitting between them. CDR3 size: 13 residues. The CDR3 reads CASSADRNTEAFF. The CDR3 nucleotides are TGTGCCAGCAGTGCGGACAGGAACACTGAAGCTTTCTTT.

This clone was observed a handful of times. The chain carries TRBV19 and TRBJ1-2; maybe TRBD1 (6 bases). CDR3 length: 15 amino acids. CDR1 is LNHDA and CDR2 is SQIVND in the germline V gene (reference sequence). The V and J ends lost 4 bases and 2 bases respectively, with 14 bases between them. CDR3 protein: CASSTSGTLNYGYTF. The CDR3 nucleotides are TGTGCCAGTAGTACATCCGGGACACTGAACTATGGCTACACCTTC.

The chain uses TRBV19 and TRBJ1-5, with 10 bases fitting TRBD1. The CDR3 totals 16 residues. Germline-derived CDR1 and CDR2 are LNHDA and SQIVND (reference sequence). After removal of 7 bases from V and 4 bases from J, the junction contained 10 bases not matched to a gene. CDR3 in DNA: TGTGCCAGTAAGACCGGGACAGGGGTTTCGAATCAGCCCCAGCATTTT. As protein: CASKTGTGVSNQPQHF.

V usage is TRBV25-1 and J usage is TRBJ1-2; the D gene is possibly TRBD1 (5 bases). Germline V gene lookup returns CDR1 MGHDK and CDR2 SYGVNS. The CDR3 covers 12 residues. V was clipped by 8 bases and J by 4 bases, with 11 bases between them. The CDR3 nucleotides read TGTGCCAGCGGGGGGAACTTCTATGGCTACACCTTC. It is translated as CASGGNFYGYTF.

A few counts support this clone. The chain employs TRBV11-2 and TRBJ2-7, with D perhaps matching TRBD2 (5 bases). Trimming left V 7 bases short and J 6 bases short, with 16 bases between. The CDR3 contains 13 residues. Germline V gene lookup returns CDR1 SGHAT and CDR2 FQNNGV. Written as DNA, the CDR3 is TGTGCCAGCACTCAAGATTTACGGGGCGAGCAGTACTTC. This sequence encodes CASTQDLRGEQYF.

This rearrangement joins TRBV7-2 to TRBJ2-1; 9 positions agree with TRBD1. J lost 2 bases, V lost 3 bases, and 5 bases had no gene match. Per the germline V gene, CDR1 is SGHTA and CDR2 is FQGNSA. The CDR3 spans 16 residues. Here the CDR3 reads CASSFYRDRAYNEQFF. The DNA of the CDR3 is TGTGCCAGCAGCTTTTACCGGGACAGGGCCTACAATGAGCAGTTCTTC.

The J gene is TRBJ1-1, the V gene TRBV5-6; no firm D call. The CDR3 loop spans 11 amino acids. Germline-derived CDR1 and CDR2 are SGHDT and YYEEEE. V dropped 4 bases and J dropped 3 bases, with 4 bases sitting between them. The CDR3 sequence: CASSTYTEAFF. The CDR3 nucleotides are TGTGCCAGCAGCACTTACACTGAAGCTTTCTTT.

The rearrangement uses TRBV6-1 and TRBJ2-4, with 8 bases aligning to TRBD1. CDR3 size: 15 residues. With V trimmed by 1 base and J by 7 bases, 6 bases remained unmatched. Germline V gene lookup returns CDR1 MNHNS and CDR2 SASEGT. The CDR3 loop reads CASSEDPGGRNIQYF. The CDR3 nucleotides read TGTGCCAGCAGTGAAGACCCAGGGGGCAGGAACATTCAGTACTTC.

This clone showed up just a few times. The chain recombines TRBV10-3 with TRBJ2-5, with TRBD1 matching over 10 bases. The CDR3 covers 14 residues. CDR1 is ENHRY, CDR2 SYGVKD, per germline. V shed 11 bases and J 1 base; nucleotides not matched to a gene: 7. The CDR3 spells CAVAGQGSQETQYF. CDR3 coding DNA: TGTGCCGTTGCGGGACAGGGGTCCCAAGAGACCCAGTACTTC.

This chain links TRBV6-1 with TRBJ1-5; D ambiguous. Trimming took off 4 bases at V and 2 bases at J, with 21 bases between the two ends. The CDR3 totals 18 residues. Germline CDR1 reads MNHNS; CDR2 reads SASEGT. For the CDR3, the DNA is TGTGCCAGCAGTGCCCTCAGTCTGGGCCGAATTGGCAATCAGCCCCAGCATTTT. Translating it yields CASSALSLGRIGNQPQHF.

The rearrangement links TRBV18 to TRBJ1-1, with unresolved D. The CDR3 consists of 13 residues. The V gene's germline CDR1 is KGHSH and CDR2 LQKENI. Trimming removed 3 bases at V and 4 bases at J, with 9 bases between. The CDR3 bases are TGTGCCAGCTCACCCGCAGGCCTCACTGAAGCTTTCTTT. This gives the protein CASSPAGLTEAFF.

Comment on this clone: Other DNA sequences from this sample encode an identical CDR3 as well. CDR3 protein: CSARAGDTQYF. Written as DNA, the CDR3 is TGCAGTGCTAGAGCAGGCGATACGCAGTATTTT. V is TRBV20-1 and J is TRBJ2-3, with D unresolved. The V end lost 1 base, the J end lost 6 bases, and 5 bases lay between the germline ends. This CDR3 comprises 11 residues. Looked up from germline, CDR1 is DFQATT and CDR2 is SNEGSKA (reference sequence).

The gene calls are TRBV5-1 and TRBJ1-1; TRBD1 is a possible D gene (6 bases). Between the trimmed V and J ends, which lost 2 bases and 2 bases, there was a span of 7 bases. The germline V gene encodes CDR1 SGHRS and CDR2 YFSETQ. The CDR3 has 13 residues. The CDR3, as DNA: TGCGCCAGCAGCTTACAGGGCAACACTGAAGCTTTCTTT. Translated, it gives CASSLQGNTEAFF.

V and J are TRBV29-1 and TRBJ1-2, with D unclear. Between the trimmed V and J ends, which lost 0 bases and 7 bases, there was a span of 9 bases. The CDR3 is 12 residues long. Germline V gene sequence: CDR1 SQVTM, CDR2 ANQGSEA. Written as DNA, the CDR3 is TGCAGCGTTGAAGAGAGCGAACCTGGCTACACCTTC. The encoded protein is CSVEESEPGYTF.

The chain recombines TRBV7-8 with TRBJ2-7, with TRBD1 as a possible D gene (6 bases). Germline values: CDR1 SGHVS, CDR2 FQNEAQ. The CDR3 is 14 residues long. V lost 8 bases and J lost 1, with 15 bases in between. In nucleotides, the CDR3 is TGTGCCAGCTCAGGGGCAGTCAAATCCTACGAGCAGTACTTC. Its protein product is CASSGAVKSYEQYF.